These 21 T cell receptor beta chains were sequenced from one sample in a study of blood T cell repertoires in COVID-19. TCRdb's table, derived via immunoSEQ multiplex PCR, lists solely in-frame clones and lacks some. The table records 150,000 to 200,000 clones, 80% to 85% of them present only once. Sequenced input: peripheral blood. These receptors were obtained from a woman between 65 and 79 years old with COVID-19, enrolled during active disease.

This clone appeared a single time. This sample also contains other DNA sequences that code for the same CDR3. The CDR3 loop is CASSLAGGYEQYF. The CDR3 DNA reads as TGTGCCAGCAGTTTAGCAGGGGGCTACGAGCAGTACTTC. The rearrangement uses TRBV28 and TRBJ2-7, with 7 bases aligning to TRBD1. Germline loops: CDR1 MDHEN, CDR2 SYDVKM. The ends lost 2 bases at V and 3 bases at J; junction bases unmatched: 1. This CDR3 is built from 13 residues.

The chain carries TRBV4-2 and TRBJ2-6; 11 positions match TRBD2. The CDR3 contains 17 residues. From germline, CDR1 is LGHNA and CDR2 YNFKEQ. Unmatched junction bases numbered 4, after V lost 4 bases and J lost 2 bases. CDR3 protein: CASSLTSGNTGANVLTF. The DNA of the CDR3 is TGTGCCAGCAGCCTGACTAGCGGGAACACTGGGGCCAACGTCCTGACTTTC.

This clone occurred many times. The genes are TRBV19 and TRBJ1-6; 8 bases line up with TRBD1. With V trimmed by 3 bases and J by 8 bases, 6 bases remained unmatched. This CDR3 comprises 15 residues. Germline V lookup: CDR1 LNHDA, CDR2 SQIVND (reference sequence). CDR3 in amino acids: CASSIDRGRDSPLHF. The CDR3 region has the DNA TGTGCCAGTAGTATTGACAGGGGTAGGGATTCACCCCTCCACTTT.

V usage is TRBV15 and J usage is TRBJ1-6; perhaps TRBD1 as D (5 bases). This CDR3 has 13 residues. Germline CDR1 and CDR2: LNHNV and YYDKDF (reference sequence). Trimming pared 1 base from V and 8 bases from J, leaving 6 bases between. CDR3 residues: CATSRVGDSPLHF. CDR3 sequence (DNA): TGTGCCACCAGCAGAGTAGGGGATTCACCCCTCCACTTT.

This chain links TRBV5-1 with TRBJ1-1, with D perhaps matching TRBD1 (5 bases). Trimming took off 2 bases at V and 5 bases at J, with 19 bases between the two ends. CDR1 is SGHRS and CDR2 is YFSETQ in the germline V gene. The CDR3 is 16 amino acids. CDR3 coding DNA: TGCGCCAGCAGCTTTCTCCAGGGATTGGCGGGGACTGAAGCTTTCTTT. Its translation is CASSFLQGLAGTEAFF.

The CDR3 coding sequence is TGTGCCAGCAGCCCCGCGCTGGCAGGGAAGACCCAGTACTTC. As protein: CASSPALAGKTQYF. This chain links TRBV3-1 (or the pseudogene TRBV3-2) with TRBJ2-5, with D maybe TRBD1 (5 bases). Germline-derived CDR1 and CDR2 are LGHDT and YNNKEL (reference sequence). The CDR3 extends over 14 amino acids. Between the trimmed V and J ends, which lost 4 bases and 6 bases, there was a span of 15 bases.

This clone was observed a few times. The chain combines TRBV28 with TRBJ2-7; D is perhaps TRBD1 (5 bases). From germline, CDR1 is MDHEN and CDR2 SYDVKM. The CDR3 spans 11 residues. Trimming removed 8 bases at V and 6 bases at J, with 11 bases between. CDR3 coding DNA: TGTGCCAGCGGTCAGGGATTCGAGCAGTACTTC. Protein product: CASGQGFEQYF.

V gene TRBV30 combines with J gene TRBJ2-6, with 9 bases identical to TRBD2. This CDR3 has 20 amino acids. J gave up 0 bases and V 5 bases, and 17 bases lay outside the gene matches. Germline V gene data show CDR1 as GTSNPN and CDR2 as SVGIG (reference sequence). CDR3 DNA: TGTGCCTGGGAGACTCCTCGACTAGCGGAGGGTTACTCTGGGGCCAACGTCCTGACTTTC. Protein: CAWETPRLAEGYSGANVLTF.

The chain has TRBV7-8 and TRBJ1-1, with 8 bases that match TRBD1. Losses at the gene ends were 5 bases for V and 6 bases for J; bases not matched to a gene: 5. The CDR3 loop spans 13 amino acids. Per germline, CDR1 SGHVS and CDR2 FQNEAQ. The CDR3 reads CASSVDRGAEAFF. CDR3 coding DNA: TGTGCCAGCAGCGTAGACAGGGGCGCTGAAGCTTTCTTT.

The V call is TRBV2, the J call TRBJ2-1, with TRBD2 identical over 9 bases. The CDR3 is 13 residues long. Germline V CDR1 and CDR2: SNHLY, FYNNEI. V was clipped by 6 bases and J by 14 bases; unmatched bases: 11. Here the CDR3 DNA reads TGTGCCAGCAGCGAGATATTTTTAGCGGGAGAGTTCTTC. Protein: CASSEIFLAGEFF.

The chain is built from TRBV7-8 and TRBJ1-5; maybe TRBD1 (5 bases). This CDR3 is 17 amino acids long. The ends were cut back, 1 base at V and 4 bases at J, with 17 bases in the middle. Per the germline V gene, CDR1 is SGHVS and CDR2 is FQNEAQ. CDR3 sequence: CASSLGIGGVGNQPQHF. Here the CDR3 DNA reads TGTGCCAGCAGCTTAGGTATCGGGGGGGTCGGGAATCAGCCCCAGCATTTT.

The chain links TRBV5-1 to TRBJ2-3; tentatively, D is TRBD1 (5 bases). V lost 10 bases, J lost 9 bases, and 15 bases lay in between. Germline V lookup: CDR1 SGHRS, CDR2 YFSETQ. The CDR3 covers 11 residues. The CDR3 DNA is TGCGCCGGCTGGGTGGGGCCCACGCAGTATTTT. It translates to CAGWVGPTQYF. The full variable domain, its missing parts supplied by reference TRBV5-1 and TRBJ2-3, is KAGVTQTPRYLIKTRGQQVTLSCSPISGHRSVSWYQQTPGQGLQFLFEYFSETQRNKGNFPGRFSGRQFSNSRSEMNVSTLELGDSALYLCAGWVGPTQYFGPGTRLTVL.

The V and J genes are TRBV28 and TRBJ2-3, with D maybe TRBD2 (5 bases). CDR3 length: 13 amino acids. Germline CDR1 reads MDHEN; CDR2 reads SYDVKM. Trimming stripped 9 bases from V and 2 bases from J, with 12 bases between. CDR3 loop: CASVMRVTDTQYF. CDR3 nucleotide sequence: TGTGCCAGTGTAATGAGGGTCACAGATACGCAGTATTTT. Based on the CDR3 plus reference TRBV28 and TRBJ2-3, the full variable domain is DVKVTQSSRYLVKRTGEKVFLECVQDMDHENMFWYRQDPGLGLRLIYFSYDVKMKEKGDIPEGYSVSREKKERFSLILESASTNQTSMYLCASVMRVTDTQYFGPGTRLTVL.

The rearrangement joins TRBV18 to TRBJ2-1, with a possible D match to TRBD2 (6 bases). Germline V lookup: CDR1 KGHSH, CDR2 LQKENI. The CDR3 contains 16 residues. Between the trimmed V and J ends, which lost 2 bases and 2 bases, there was a span of 13 bases. The CDR3 DNA follows: TGTGCCAGCTCACCATCACGTAGCGGAGCCTACAATGAGCAGTTCTTC. It yields the protein CASSPSRSGAYNEQFF.

The CDR3, as DNA: TGTGCCAGCAGCTTGGGAAGACAGACACCCGGATCCAATGAGCAGTTCTTC. Its protein product is CASSLGRQTPGSNEQFF. The gene calls are TRBV5-4 and TRBJ2-1; possible D gene TRBD1, 5 bases. The CDR3 has 17 amino acids. V shed 0 bases and J shed 6 bases, with 19 bases lying between them. Germline CDR1 is SGHNT and CDR2 is YYREEE (reference sequence).

In this sample, this clone turned up a few times. The gene calls are TRBV19 and TRBJ2-4, with D maybe TRBD1 (5 bases). The CDR3 has 14 amino acids. V gave up 5 bases and J gave up 8 bases, with 16 bases separating them. Germline V gives CDR1 LNHDA, CDR2 SQIVND (reference sequence). DNA for the CDR3: TGTGCCAGTAGTCCCCAGACAGATTGGGACATTCAGTACTTC. This encodes CASSPQTDWDIQYF.

The gene calls are TRBV9 and TRBJ2-2, with TRBD1 matching 9 bases. CDR3 length: 15 residues. The V and J ends lost 5 bases and 1 base, in that order; junction bases with no gene match: 3. CDR1 is SGDLS, CDR2 YYNGEE, per germline. CDR3: CASRRTGENTGELFF. The CDR3 nucleotides read TGTGCCAGCAGGCGGACAGGGGAGAACACCGGGGAGCTGTTTTTT.

The V gene is TRBV2, the J gene TRBJ2-7; 8 bases map to TRBD1. Trimming removed 6 bases from V and 2 bases from J; junction bases left unmatched: 18. CDR3 size: 18 residues. The germline gives CDR1 SNHLY, CDR2 FYNNEI. The CDR3 spells CASRRSGTGIFSAYEQYF. The CDR3 DNA is TGTGCCAGCAGACGATCCGGGACAGGAATTTTTTCAGCCTACGAGCAGTACTTC.

The chain couples TRBV5-1 to TRBJ1-4; possibly TRBD1 for D (6 bases). Germline V gives CDR1 SGHRS, CDR2 YFSETQ. V was cut by 3 bases and J by 11 bases, with 17 bases left in between. The CDR3 length is 14 residues. CDR3 in DNA: TGCGCCAGCAGCTCAACCGGGGGGCAGGGGAAACTGTTTTTT. As protein: CASSSTGGQGKLFF. Full variable domain (outside the CDR3, taken from reference TRBV5-1 and TRBJ1-4): KAGVTQTPRYLIKTRGQQVTLSCSPISGHRSVSWYQQTPGQGLQFLFEYFSETQRNKGNFPGRFSGRQFSNSRSEMNVSTLELGDSALYLCASSSTGGQGKLFFGSGTQLSVL.

The CDR3 loop reads CASSPYLTSGSTGELFF. DNA for the CDR3: TGTGCCAGCAGCCCATACCTTACTAGCGGGAGCACCGGGGAGCTGTTTTTT. The rearrangement links TRBV7-6 to TRBJ2-2, with 11 bases matching TRBD2. CDR3 length: 17 residues. CDR1 is SGHVS, CDR2 FNYEAQ, per germline. The V gene end was trimmed by 5 bases and the J gene end by 4 bases; junction bases not matched to a gene: 9.

J is TRBJ1-1 and V is TRBV18; the match to TRBD1 covers 9 bases. Trimming cost V 0 bases and J 6 bases; bases outside gene matches: 2. CDR1 and CDR2 from the germline V gene are KGHSH and LQKENI. CDR3 size: 14 residues. The CDR3, as DNA: TGTGCCAGCTCACCACCGGGACAGGGTGCTGAAGCTTTCTTT. Translating gives CASSPPGQGAEAFF.